This record covers a single T cell receptor (beta chain). The antigen remains undetermined. This entry belongs to a study of T cell responses to AZD1222 COVID-19 vaccine. Data came from immunoSEQ multiplex PCR; TCRdb stores just in-frame clones and leaves some out. Among 100,000 to 140,000 clones listed, 92% were seen once. Points from the study as a whole: The study reported that nearly half of spike-specific TCRs target unmutated variant regions. Donors were chiefly white British, with a greater number of females, and clonal diversity was perhaps underestimated. It was only a handful of AZD1222 recipients who were seropositive at baseline.

This material consisted of peripheral blood, taken 28 days after the second AZD1222 dose. The sequence was obtained from an adult who received the AZD1222 COVID-19 vaccine.

CDR3 sequence (DNA): TGTGCCAGCAGCGAAGGACAGGATTCATTTGGTGGGTATGGCTACACCTTC. Encoded protein: CASSEGQDSFGGYGYTF. The genes are TRBV9 and TRBJ1-2, with 7 positions matching TRBD1. The germline V gene has CDR1 SGDLS and CDR2 YYNGEE. The CDR3 extends over 17 amino acids. Trimming took 3 bases from V and 5 from J; bases not matched to a gene: 16.